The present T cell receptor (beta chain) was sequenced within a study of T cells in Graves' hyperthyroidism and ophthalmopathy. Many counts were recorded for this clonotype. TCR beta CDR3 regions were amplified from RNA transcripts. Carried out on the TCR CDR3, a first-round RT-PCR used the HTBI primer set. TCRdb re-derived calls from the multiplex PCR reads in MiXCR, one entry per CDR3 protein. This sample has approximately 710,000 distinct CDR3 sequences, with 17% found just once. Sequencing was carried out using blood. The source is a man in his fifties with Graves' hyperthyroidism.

The chain's CDR3 is CSATGHLTSTDTQYF. CDR3 coding DNA: TGCAGTGCGACGGGGCATCTCACTAGCACAGATACGCAGTATTTT. This rearrangement joins TRBV20-1 to TRBJ2-3, with D perhaps given as TRBD1 or TRBD2 (5 bases each). The CDR3 covers 15 residues. Trimming removed 6 bases at V and 0 bases at J, with 16 bases between. Germline loops: CDR1 DFQATT, CDR2 SNEGSKA (reference sequence).